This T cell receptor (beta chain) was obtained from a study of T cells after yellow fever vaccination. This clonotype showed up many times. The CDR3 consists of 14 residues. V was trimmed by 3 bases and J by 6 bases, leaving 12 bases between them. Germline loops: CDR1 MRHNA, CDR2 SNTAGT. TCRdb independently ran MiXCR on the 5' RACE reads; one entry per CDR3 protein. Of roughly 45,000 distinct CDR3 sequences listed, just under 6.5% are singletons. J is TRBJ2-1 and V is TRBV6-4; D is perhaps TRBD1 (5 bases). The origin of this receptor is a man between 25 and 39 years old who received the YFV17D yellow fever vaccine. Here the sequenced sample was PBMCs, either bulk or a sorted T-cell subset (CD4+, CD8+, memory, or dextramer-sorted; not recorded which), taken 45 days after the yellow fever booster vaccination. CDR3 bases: TGTGCCAGCAGTGAGGGGCCTGCGCCCAATGAGCAGTTCTTC. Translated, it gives CASSEGPAPNEQFF.